The clone carrying this T cell receptor (beta chain) occurred many times. Its antigen is currently unknown. From roughly 0.45 ug total RNA, TCR beta cDNA was generated with a primer in the constant region. Libraries of TCR beta came from three nested multiplex PCR rounds with slightly modified ARM-PCR. The first two PCR rounds, roughly 9 cycles each, used TRBV1-TRBV30 forward primers and a C-beta reverse primer. Using its own MiXCR run on the multiplex PCR reads, TCRdb lists one record per CDR3 protein. The sample shows approximately 110,000 distinct CDR3 sequences, about 68% of them seen only once. RNA and DNA were co-extracted from approximately 20-30 mg of unsorted bulk tissue. The record originates from a study of tumor-infiltrating lymphocytes in primary liver carcinoma. On the study more broadly: Staged T1-T3 N0M0, the tumors had sizes that ranged from roughly 4.2 to 10 cm across. Study conclusions and caveats: Only about 7-25% of top clones occurred in every one of the five tumor regions.

The V gene end was trimmed by 0 bases and the J gene end by 2 bases; junction bases not matched to a gene: 3. Germline CDR1 reads GTSNPN; CDR2 reads SVGIG (reference sequence). This CDR3 has 14 amino acids. The sequencing sample was made of liver tumor tissue from sampling region 1. The sample's subset: tumor region T1, superior pole. The rearrangement joins TRBV30 to TRBJ2-7, with 8 bases matching TRBD2. The receptor was isolated from an older woman with primary liver carcinoma and hepatitis B virus infection. CDR3 DNA sequence: TGTGCCTGGAGTGTAAGCGGGAGCACCTACGAGCAGTACTTC. The encoded protein is CAWSVSGSTYEQYF. The full variable domain, its missing parts supplied by reference TRBV30 and TRBJ2-7, is SQTIHQWPATLVQPVGSPLSLECTVEGTSNPNLYWYRQAAGRGLQLLFYSVGIGQISSEVPQNLSASRPQDRQFILSSKKLLLSDSGFYLCAWSVSGSTYEQYFGPGTRLTVT.